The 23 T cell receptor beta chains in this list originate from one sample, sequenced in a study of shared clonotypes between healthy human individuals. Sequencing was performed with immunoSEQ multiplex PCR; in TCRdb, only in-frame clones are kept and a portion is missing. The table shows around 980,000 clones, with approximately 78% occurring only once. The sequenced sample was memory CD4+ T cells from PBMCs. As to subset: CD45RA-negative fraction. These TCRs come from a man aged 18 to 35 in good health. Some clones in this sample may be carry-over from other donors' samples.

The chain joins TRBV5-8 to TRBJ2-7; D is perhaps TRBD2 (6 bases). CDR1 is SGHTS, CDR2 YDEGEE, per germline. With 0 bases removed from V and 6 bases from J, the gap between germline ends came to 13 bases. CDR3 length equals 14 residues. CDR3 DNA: TGTGCCAGCAGCTTGGTGACTAGGGCCGCCGAGCAGTACTTC. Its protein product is CASSLVTRAAEQYF.

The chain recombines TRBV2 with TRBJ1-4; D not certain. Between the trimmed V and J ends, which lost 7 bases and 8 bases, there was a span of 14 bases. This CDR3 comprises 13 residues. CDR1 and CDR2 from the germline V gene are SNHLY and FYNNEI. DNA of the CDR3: TGTGCCAGCACCGGGAACCTGGGAGAAAAACTGTTTTTT. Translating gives CASTGNLGEKLFF.

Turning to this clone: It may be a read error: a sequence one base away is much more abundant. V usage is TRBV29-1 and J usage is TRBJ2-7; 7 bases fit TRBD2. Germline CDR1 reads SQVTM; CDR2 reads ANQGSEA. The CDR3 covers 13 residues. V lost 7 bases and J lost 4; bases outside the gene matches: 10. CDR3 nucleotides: TGCAGCGCCTCGGGCGGGAGAGGGTACGAGCAGTACTTC. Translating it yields CSASGGRGYEQYF.

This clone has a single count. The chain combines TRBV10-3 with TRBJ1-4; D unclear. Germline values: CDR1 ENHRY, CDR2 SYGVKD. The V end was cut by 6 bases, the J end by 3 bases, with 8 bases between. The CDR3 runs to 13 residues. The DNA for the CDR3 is TGTGCCATCAGCGGGGTTGCTAATGAAAAACTGTTTTTT. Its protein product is CAISGVANEKLFF.

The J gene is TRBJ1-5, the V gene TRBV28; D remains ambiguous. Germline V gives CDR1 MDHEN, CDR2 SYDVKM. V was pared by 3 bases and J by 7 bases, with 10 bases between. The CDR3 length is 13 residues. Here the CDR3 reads CASSLPGGQPQHF. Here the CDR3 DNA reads TGTGCCAGCAGTTTGCCCGGAGGACAGCCCCAGCATTTT.

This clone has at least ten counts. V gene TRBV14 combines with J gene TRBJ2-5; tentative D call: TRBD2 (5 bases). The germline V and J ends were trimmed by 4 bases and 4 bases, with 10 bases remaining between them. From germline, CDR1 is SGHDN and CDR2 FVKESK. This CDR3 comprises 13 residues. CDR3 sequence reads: CASSPFGVETQYF. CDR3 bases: TGTGCCAGCAGCCCTTTCGGGGTAGAGACCCAGTACTTC.

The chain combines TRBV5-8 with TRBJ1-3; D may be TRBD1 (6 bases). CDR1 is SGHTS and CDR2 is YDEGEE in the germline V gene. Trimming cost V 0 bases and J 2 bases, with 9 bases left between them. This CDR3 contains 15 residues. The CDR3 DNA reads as TGTGCCAGCAGCTTGGACAGGGCTCCTGGAAACACCATATATTTT. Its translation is CASSLDRAPGNTIYF.

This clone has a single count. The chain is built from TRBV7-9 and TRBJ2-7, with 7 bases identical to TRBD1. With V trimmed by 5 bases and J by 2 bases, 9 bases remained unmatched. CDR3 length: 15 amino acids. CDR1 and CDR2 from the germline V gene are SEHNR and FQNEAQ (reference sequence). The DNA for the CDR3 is TGTGCCAGCAGCCCCTCCCGGGACAGAACCTACGAGCAGTACTTC. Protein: CASSPSRDRTYEQYF.

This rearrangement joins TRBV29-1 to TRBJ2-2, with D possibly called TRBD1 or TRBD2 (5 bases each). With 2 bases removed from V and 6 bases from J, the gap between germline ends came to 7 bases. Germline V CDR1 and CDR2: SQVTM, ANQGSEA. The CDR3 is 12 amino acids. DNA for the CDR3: TGCAGCGTTGAATCGGGGCCCGGGGAGCTGTTTTTT. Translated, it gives CSVESGPGELFF.

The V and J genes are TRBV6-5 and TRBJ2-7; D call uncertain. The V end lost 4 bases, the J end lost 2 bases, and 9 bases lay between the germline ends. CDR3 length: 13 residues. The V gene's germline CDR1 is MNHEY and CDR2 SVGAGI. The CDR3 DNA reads TGTGCCAGCAGTTCCACAGATCCCTACGAGCAGTACTTC. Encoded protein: CASSSTDPYEQYF.

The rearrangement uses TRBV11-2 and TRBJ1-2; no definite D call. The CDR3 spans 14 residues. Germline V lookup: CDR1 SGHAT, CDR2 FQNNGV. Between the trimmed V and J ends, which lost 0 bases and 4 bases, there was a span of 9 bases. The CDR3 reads CASSLDRTVYGYTF. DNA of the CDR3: TGTGCCAGCAGCTTAGATCGGACGGTCTATGGCTACACCTTC.

The CDR3 coding sequence is TGTGCCAGCAGGCTAGTGGGTGAGCAGTTCTTC. Its protein product is CASRLVGEQFF. The V gene is TRBV7-9, the J gene TRBJ2-1, with no clear D. CDR3 length: 11 amino acids. Trimming left V 6 bases short and J 9 bases short, with 9 bases between. Germline loops: CDR1 SEHNR, CDR2 FQNEAQ (reference sequence).

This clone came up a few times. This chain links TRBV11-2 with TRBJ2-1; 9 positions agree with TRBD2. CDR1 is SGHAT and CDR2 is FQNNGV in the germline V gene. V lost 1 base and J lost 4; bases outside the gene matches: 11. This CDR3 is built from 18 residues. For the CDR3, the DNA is TGTGCCAGCAGCTTAGGTACCTTCGCCGGACTAGCGTACAATGAGCAGTTCTTC. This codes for CASSLGTFAGLAYNEQFF.

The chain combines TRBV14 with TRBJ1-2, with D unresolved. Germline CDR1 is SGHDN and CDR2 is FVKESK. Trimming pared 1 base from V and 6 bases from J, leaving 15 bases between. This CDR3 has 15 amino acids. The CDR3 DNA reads TGTGCCAGCAGCCAAGCCGACGTGGTGCGGAATGGCTACACCTTC. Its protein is CASSQADVVRNGYTF.

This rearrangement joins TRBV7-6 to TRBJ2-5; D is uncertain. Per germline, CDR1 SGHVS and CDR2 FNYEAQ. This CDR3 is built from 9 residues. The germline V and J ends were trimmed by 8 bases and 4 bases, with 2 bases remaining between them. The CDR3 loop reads CASGETQYF. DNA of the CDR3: TGTGCCAGCGGAGAGACCCAGTACTTC.

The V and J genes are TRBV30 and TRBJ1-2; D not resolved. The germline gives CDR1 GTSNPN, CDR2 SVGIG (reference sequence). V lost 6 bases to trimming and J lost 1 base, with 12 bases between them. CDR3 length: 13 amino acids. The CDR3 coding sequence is TGTGCCTGTAAACGTGACAATAACTATGGCTACACCTTC. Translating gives CACKRDNNYGYTF.

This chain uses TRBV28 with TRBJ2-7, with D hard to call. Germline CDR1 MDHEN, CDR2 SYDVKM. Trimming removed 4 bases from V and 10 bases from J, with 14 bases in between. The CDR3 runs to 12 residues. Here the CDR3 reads CASSSPSIPQYF. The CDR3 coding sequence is TGTGCCAGCAGTTCCCCTTCAATACCCCAGTACTTC.

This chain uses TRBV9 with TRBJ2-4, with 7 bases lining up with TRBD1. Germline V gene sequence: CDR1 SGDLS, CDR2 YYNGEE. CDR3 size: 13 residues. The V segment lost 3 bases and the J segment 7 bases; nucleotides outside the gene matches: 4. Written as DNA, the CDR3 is TGTGCCAGCAGCGGCAAGGGGGCGAACATTCAGTACTTC. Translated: CASSGKGANIQYF.

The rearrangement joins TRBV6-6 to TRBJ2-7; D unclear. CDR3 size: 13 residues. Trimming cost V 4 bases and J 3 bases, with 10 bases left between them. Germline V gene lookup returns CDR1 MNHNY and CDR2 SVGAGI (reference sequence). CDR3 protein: CASSSYRDYEQYF. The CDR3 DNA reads TGTGCCAGCAGTTCTTACCGAGACTACGAGCAGTACTTC.

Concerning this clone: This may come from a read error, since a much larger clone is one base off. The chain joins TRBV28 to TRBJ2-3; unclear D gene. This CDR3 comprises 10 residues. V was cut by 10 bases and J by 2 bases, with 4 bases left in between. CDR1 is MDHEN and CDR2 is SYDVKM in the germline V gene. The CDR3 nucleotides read TGTGCCACCTTCACAGATACGCAGTATTTT. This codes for CATFTDTQYF.

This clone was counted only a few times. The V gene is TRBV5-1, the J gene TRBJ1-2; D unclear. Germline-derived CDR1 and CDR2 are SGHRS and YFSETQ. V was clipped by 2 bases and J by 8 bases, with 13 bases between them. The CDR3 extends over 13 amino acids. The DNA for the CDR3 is TGCGCCAGCAGCTTAGCCGAAAGGTGGGGCTACACCTTC. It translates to CASSLAERWGYTF.

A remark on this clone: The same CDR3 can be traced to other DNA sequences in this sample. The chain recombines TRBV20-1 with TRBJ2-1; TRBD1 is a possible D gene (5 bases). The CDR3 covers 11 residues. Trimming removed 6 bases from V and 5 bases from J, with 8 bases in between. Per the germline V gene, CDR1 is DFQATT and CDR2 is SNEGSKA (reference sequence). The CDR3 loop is CSADRDNEQFF. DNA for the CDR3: TGCAGTGCCGACAGAGACAATGAGCAGTTCTTC.

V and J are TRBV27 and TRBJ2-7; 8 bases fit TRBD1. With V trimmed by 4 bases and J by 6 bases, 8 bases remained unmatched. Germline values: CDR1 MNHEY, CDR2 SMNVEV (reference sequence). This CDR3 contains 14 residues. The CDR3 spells CASSSTGVRAEQYF. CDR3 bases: TGTGCCAGCAGTTCGACAGGGGTGAGGGCCGAGCAGTACTTC.